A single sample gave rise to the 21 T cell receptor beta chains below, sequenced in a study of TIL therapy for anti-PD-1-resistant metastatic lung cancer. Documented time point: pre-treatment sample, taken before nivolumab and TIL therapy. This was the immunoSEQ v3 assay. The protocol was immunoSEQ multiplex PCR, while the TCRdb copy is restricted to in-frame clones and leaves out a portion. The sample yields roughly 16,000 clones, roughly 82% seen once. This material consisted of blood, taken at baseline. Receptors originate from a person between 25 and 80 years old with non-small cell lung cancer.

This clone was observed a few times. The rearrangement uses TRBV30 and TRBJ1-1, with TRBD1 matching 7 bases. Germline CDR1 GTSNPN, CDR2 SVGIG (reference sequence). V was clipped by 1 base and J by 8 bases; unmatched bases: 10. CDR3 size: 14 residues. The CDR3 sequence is CAWSDKGARVEAFF. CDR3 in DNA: TGTGCCTGGAGTGATAAGGGGGCCAGGGTAGAAGCTTTCTTT.

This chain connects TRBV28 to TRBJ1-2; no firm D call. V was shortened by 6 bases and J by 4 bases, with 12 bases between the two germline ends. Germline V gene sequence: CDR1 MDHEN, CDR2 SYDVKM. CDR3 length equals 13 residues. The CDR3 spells CASSPLAGYGYTF. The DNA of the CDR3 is TGTGCCAGCAGCCCCCTGGCAGGCTATGGCTACACCTTC.

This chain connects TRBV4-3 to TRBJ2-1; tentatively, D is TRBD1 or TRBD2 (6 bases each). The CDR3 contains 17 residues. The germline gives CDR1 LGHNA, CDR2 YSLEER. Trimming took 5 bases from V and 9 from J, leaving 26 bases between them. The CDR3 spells CASSARANRRGLGEQFF. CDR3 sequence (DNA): TGCGCCAGCAGCGCAAGGGCAAATCGGAGGGGGTTGGGTGAGCAGTTCTTC.

The CDR3: CASSLEGTGGNEQFF. CDR3 coding DNA: TGCGCCAGCAGCTTGGAGGGGACTGGAGGGAATGAGCAGTTCTTC. The V call is TRBV5-1, the J call TRBJ2-1; D possibly corresponds to TRBD2 (6 bases). The CDR3 runs to 15 residues. The germline V and J ends were trimmed by 0 bases and 7 bases, with 14 bases remaining between them. CDR1 is SGHRS, CDR2 YFSETQ, per germline.

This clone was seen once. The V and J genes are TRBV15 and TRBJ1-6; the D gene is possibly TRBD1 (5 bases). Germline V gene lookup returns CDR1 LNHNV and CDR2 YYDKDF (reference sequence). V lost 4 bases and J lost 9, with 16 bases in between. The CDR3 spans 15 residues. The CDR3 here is CATSTPPGGPSPLHF. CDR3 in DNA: TGTGCCACCAGCACCCCACCCGGGGGTCCTTCACCCCTCCACTTT.

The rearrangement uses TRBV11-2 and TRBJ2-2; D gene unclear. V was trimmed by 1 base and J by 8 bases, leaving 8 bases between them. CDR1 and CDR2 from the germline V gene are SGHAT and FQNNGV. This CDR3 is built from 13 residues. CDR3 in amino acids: CASSLGAPGELFF. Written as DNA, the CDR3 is TGTGCCAGCAGCTTAGGTGCACCAGGGGAGCTGTTTTTT.

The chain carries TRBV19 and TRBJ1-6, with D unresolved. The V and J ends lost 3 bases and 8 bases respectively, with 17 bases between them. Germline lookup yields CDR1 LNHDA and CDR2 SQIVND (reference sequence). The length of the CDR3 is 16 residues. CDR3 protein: CASSIASAGSHSPLHF. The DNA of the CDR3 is TGTGCCAGTAGTATTGCGTCGGCAGGAAGCCATTCACCCCTCCACTTT.

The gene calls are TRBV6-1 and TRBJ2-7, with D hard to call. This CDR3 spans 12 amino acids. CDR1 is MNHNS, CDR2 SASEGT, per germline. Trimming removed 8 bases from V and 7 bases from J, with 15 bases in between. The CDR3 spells CASGELGFEQYV. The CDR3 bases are TGTGCCAGCGGAGAATTGGGATTTGAGCAGTACGTC.

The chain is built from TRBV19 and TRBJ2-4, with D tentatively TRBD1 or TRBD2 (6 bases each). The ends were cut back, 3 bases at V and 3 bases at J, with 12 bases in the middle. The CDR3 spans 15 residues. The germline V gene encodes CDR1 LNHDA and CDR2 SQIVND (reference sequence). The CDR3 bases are TGTGCCAGTAGTATCAAAGGGGGGAACAAAAACATTCAGTACTTC. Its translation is CASSIKGGNKNIQYF.

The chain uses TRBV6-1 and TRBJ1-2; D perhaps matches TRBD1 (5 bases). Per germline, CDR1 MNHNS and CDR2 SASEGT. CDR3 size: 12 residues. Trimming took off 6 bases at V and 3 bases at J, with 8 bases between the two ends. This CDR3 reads CASRVGDYGYTF. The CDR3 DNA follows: TGTGCCAGCAGAGTGGGGGACTATGGCTACACCTTC.

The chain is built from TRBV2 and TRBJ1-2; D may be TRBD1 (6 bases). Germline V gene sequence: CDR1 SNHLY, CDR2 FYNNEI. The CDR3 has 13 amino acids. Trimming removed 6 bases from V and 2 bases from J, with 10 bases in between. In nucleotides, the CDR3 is TGTGCCAGCAGGGCCGGGGGCAACTATGGCTACACCTTC. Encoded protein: CASRAGGNYGYTF.

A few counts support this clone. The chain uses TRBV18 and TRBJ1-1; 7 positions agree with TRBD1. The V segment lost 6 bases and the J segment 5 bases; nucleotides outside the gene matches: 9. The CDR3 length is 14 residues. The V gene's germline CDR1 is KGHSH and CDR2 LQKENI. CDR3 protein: CASSGKGAGTEAFF. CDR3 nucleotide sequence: TGTGCCAGCTCGGGAAAGGGGGCCGGTACTGAAGCTTTCTTT.

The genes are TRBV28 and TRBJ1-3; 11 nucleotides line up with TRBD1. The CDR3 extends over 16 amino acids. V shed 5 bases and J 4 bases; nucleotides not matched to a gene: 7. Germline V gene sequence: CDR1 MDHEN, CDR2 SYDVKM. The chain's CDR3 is CASSTGTGGGGNTIYF. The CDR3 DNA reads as TGTGCCAGCAGTACCGGGACAGGGGGAGGGGGAAACACCATATATTTT.

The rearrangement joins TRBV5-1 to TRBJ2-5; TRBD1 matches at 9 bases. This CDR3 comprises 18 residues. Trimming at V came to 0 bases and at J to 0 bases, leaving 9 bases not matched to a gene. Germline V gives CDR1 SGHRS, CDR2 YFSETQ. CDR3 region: CASSLGDREIRYQETQYF. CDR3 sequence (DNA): TGCGCCAGCAGCTTGGGGGACAGGGAGATCCGGTACCAAGAGACCCAGTACTTC.

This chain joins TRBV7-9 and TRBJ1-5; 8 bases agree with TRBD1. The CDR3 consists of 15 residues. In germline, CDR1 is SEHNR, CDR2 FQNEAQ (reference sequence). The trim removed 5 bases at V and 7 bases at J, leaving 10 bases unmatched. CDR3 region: CASSPSTGAGQPQHF. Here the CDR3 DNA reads TGTGCCAGCAGCCCATCGACAGGGGCGGGGCAGCCCCAGCATTTT.

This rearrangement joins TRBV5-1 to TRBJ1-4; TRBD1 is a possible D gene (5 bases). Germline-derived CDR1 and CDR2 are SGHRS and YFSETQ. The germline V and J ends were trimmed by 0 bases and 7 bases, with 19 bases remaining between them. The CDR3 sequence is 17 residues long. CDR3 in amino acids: CASSLGLTGSQGEKLFF. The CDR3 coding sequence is TGCGCCAGCAGCTTGGGACTGACGGGTTCCCAGGGTGAAAAACTGTTTTTT.

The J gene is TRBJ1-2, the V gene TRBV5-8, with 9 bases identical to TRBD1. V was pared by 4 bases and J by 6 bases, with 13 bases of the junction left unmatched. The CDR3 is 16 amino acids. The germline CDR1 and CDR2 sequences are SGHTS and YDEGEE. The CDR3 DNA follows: TGTGCCAGCAGCCGGAACAGGGGGCGGGGTGTGGATGGCTACACCTTC. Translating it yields CASSRNRGRGVDGYTF. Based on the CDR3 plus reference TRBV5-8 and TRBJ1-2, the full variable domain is EAGVTQSPTHLIKTRGQQATLRCSPISGHTSVYWYQQALGLGLQFLLWYDEGEERNRGNFPPRFSGRQFPNYSSELNVNALELEDSALYLCASSRNRGRGVDGYTFGSGTRLTVV.

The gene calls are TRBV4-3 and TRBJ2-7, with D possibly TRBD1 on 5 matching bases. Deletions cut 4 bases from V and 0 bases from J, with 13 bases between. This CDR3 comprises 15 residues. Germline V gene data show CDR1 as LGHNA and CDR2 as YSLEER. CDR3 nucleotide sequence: TGCGCCAGCAGCCCGGACAAGGGGATCTCCTACGAGCAGTACTTC. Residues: CASSPDKGISYEQYF.

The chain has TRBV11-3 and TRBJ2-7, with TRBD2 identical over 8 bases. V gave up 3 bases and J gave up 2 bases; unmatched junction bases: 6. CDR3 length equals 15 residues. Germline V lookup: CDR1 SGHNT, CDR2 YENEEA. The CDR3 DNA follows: TGTGCCAGCAGCTTCTTAGCGGGGAACACCTACGAGCAGTACGTC. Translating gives CASSFLAGNTYEQYV.

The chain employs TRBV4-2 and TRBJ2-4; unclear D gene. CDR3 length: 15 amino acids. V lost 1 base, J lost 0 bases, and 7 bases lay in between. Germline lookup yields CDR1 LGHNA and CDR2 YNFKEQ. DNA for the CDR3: TGTGCCAGCAGCCAAGTTCTTCTAGCCAAAAACATTCAGTACTTC. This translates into CASSQVLLAKNIQYF.

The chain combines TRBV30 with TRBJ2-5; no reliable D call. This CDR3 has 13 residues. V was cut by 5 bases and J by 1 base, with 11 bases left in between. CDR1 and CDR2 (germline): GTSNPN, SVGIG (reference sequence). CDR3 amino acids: CAWARVFQETQYF. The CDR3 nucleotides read TGTGCCTGGGCCCGGGTATTCCAAGAGACCCAGTACTTC.